These 30 T cell receptor beta chains were sequenced from one sample in a study of cytomegalovirus exposure and HLA in healthy donors. This table comes from immunoSEQ multiplex PCR, and its TCRdb copy is limited to in-frame clones, with some not included. The sample includes fewer than 250,000 clones, 75% to 90% of them seen just once. The sample comprised PBMCs. All receptors come from a woman in her twenties or thirties in good health and CMV-seropositive.

This clone was observed once. The chain couples TRBV5-1 to TRBJ2-7; D tentatively fits TRBD1 or TRBD2 (5 bases each). The CDR3 has 17 residues. Trimming removed 0 bases from V and 3 bases from J, with 19 bases in between. Looked up from germline, CDR1 is SGHRS and CDR2 is YFSETQ. The CDR3 loop is CASSLEGPKNSYYEQYF. In DNA form, the CDR3 reads TGCGCCAGCAGCTTGGAGGGACCAAAAAATTCTTACTACGAGCAGTACTTC.

J is TRBJ1-2 and V is TRBV13; a possible D gene is TRBD1 (5 bases). Germline V gives CDR1 PRHDT, CDR2 FYEKMQ (reference sequence). V was trimmed by 5 bases and J by 8 bases, leaving 21 bases between them. The CDR3 is made up of 15 amino acids. In DNA form, the CDR3 reads TGTGCCAGCAGCCTGCTTTTTTTAGGGGACGAGGGCTACACCTTC. Its translation is CASSLLFLGDEGYTF.

The chain has TRBV6-5 and TRBJ2-7; possible D gene TRBD2, 5 bases. CDR3 length: 14 amino acids. CDR1 is MNHEY and CDR2 is SVGAGI in the germline V gene. The V gene lost 4 bases and the J gene lost 6 bases, with 16 bases spanning the gap. CDR3 region: CASSLRGGLGEQYF. The CDR3 nucleotides are TGTGCCAGCAGTTTAAGAGGCGGGTTGGGCGAGCAGTACTTC.

This clone was detected only a few times. V is TRBV29-1 and J is TRBJ1-3; 7 bases fit TRBD1. CDR1 and CDR2 (germline): SQVTM, ANQGSEA. This CDR3 is 13 amino acids long. J lost 1 base, V lost 5 bases, and 2 bases had no gene match. The DNA for the CDR3 is TGCAGCGTTAAACAGGGGTCTGGAAACACCATATATTTT. Translating it yields CSVKQGSGNTIYF.

This chain connects TRBV28 to TRBJ2-7, with D perhaps TRBD2 (5 bases). The CDR3 is 16 residues long. V lost 2 bases and J 0 bases, leaving 14 bases between the germline ends. CDR1 is MDHEN, CDR2 SYDVKM, per germline. The CDR3 protein is CASSLKWTLSSYEQYF. The DNA of the CDR3 is TGTGCCAGCAGTTTAAAATGGACTTTAAGCTCCTACGAGCAGTACTTC.

The gene calls are TRBV9 and TRBJ1-2; perhaps TRBD1 as D (6 bases). CDR1 SGDLS and CDR2 YYNGEE come from the germline V gene. V was pared by 0 bases and J by 8 bases, with 11 bases between. The CDR3 covers 13 residues. Here the CDR3 DNA reads TGTGCCAGCAGCGTAGGAGGGGGGCGAGGCTACACCTTC. Its translation: CASSVGGGRGYTF.

The rearrangement links TRBV5-1 to TRBJ2-7; D is unresolved. The CDR3 totals 14 residues. V gave up 3 bases and J gave up 3 bases, with 13 bases separating them. Germline CDR1 SGHRS, CDR2 YFSETQ. CDR3 bases: TGCGCCAGCAGCTCTACCTCGACCTTCTACGAGCAGTACTTC. This codes for CASSSTSTFYEQYF. Full variable domain (missing parts from reference TRBV5-1 and TRBJ2-7): KAGVTQTPRYLIKTRGQQVTLSCSPISGHRSVSWYQQTPGQGLQFLFEYFSETQRNKGNFPGRFSGRQFSNSRSEMNVSTLELGDSALYLCASSSTSTFYEQYFGPGTRLTVT.

This chain connects TRBV4-1 to TRBJ2-3; tentative D call: TRBD2 (6 bases). Trimming left V 1 base short and J 2 bases short, with 13 bases between. CDR1 and CDR2 (germline): MGHRA, YSYEKL. This CDR3 has 16 amino acids. The CDR3 coding sequence is TGCGCCAGCAGCCAAGTAAGCGGGTTACCCACAGATACGCAGTATTTT. Translated: CASSQVSGLPTDTQYF.

The chain combines TRBV29-1 with TRBJ2-7; D is uncertain. CDR1 is SQVTM, CDR2 ANQGSEA, per germline. The CDR3 is 13 residues long. Trimming removed 4 bases from V and 1 base from J, with 11 bases in between. This chain's CDR3 is CSVGVTDSYEQYF. CDR3 sequence (DNA): TGCAGCGTTGGCGTAACGGATTCCTACGAGCAGTACTTC.

CDR3 coding DNA: TGTGCCAGCAGCCTGACTAGCGGACCCTCCTACAATGAGCAGTTCTTC. It translates to CASSLTSGPSYNEQFF. J is TRBJ2-1 and V is TRBV7-6, with 9 bases lining up with TRBD2. The CDR3 contains 16 residues. The germline V gene encodes CDR1 SGHVS and CDR2 FNYEAQ. Losses at the gene ends were 5 bases for V and 0 bases for J; bases not matched to a gene: 5.

The chain combines TRBV11-2 with TRBJ2-3; D is perhaps TRBD1 or TRBD2 (6 bases each). Trimming stripped 0 bases from V and 8 bases from J, with 15 bases between. CDR1 is SGHAT, CDR2 FQNNGV, per germline. The CDR3 covers 15 residues. For the CDR3, the DNA is TGTGCCAGCAGCTTAGAGACAGGAGCGGGTGCTACGCAGTATTTT. Translated, it gives CASSLETGAGATQYF.

The CDR3 DNA reads as TGTGCCGGTTCCGGGACTCCGTCGTACGAGCAGTACTTC. Residues: CAGSGTPSYEQYF. The V and J genes are TRBV2 and TRBJ2-7, with D possibly TRBD2 on 6 matching bases. Trimming stripped 11 bases from V and 4 bases from J, with 18 bases between. CDR3 length: 13 residues. Per germline, CDR1 SNHLY and CDR2 FYNNEI.

The CDR3 DNA follows: TGTGCCAGCTCACCAGGGGCTACCTACGAGCAGTACTTC. This encodes CASSPGATYEQYF. The chain couples TRBV18 to TRBJ2-7; D perhaps matches TRBD1 (5 bases). The germline V gene encodes CDR1 KGHSH and CDR2 LQKENI. Between the trimmed V and J ends, which lost 2 bases and 2 bases, there was a span of 7 bases. The CDR3 is 13 amino acids.

The chain is built from TRBV29-1 and TRBJ1-2; TRBD1 aligns across 8 bases. V shed 4 bases and J 4 bases; nucleotides not matched to a gene: 5. This CDR3 spans 13 amino acids. Per the germline V gene, CDR1 is SQVTM and CDR2 is ANQGSEA. CDR3 sequence (DNA): TGCAGCGTTGGGACAGGGTTAATCTATGGCTACACCTTC. It yields the protein CSVGTGLIYGYTF.

The chain links TRBV10-1 to TRBJ2-3; 7 bases agree with TRBD2. Germline values: CDR1 WNHNN, CDR2 SYGVQD (reference sequence). This CDR3 is 16 amino acids long. Germline trimming cut 0 bases from V and 5 bases from J; bases unmatched to any gene: 8. The CDR3 loop is CASSESVTGGVDTQYF. The CDR3 DNA reads TGCGCCAGCAGTGAGTCGGTGACGGGAGGAGTAGATACGCAGTATTTT.

Worth noting for this clone: The sample holds other DNA sequences that translate to the same CDR3. The chain couples TRBV7-3 to TRBJ2-1, with D possibly matching TRBD2 (5 bases). Germline CDR1 reads SGHTA; CDR2 reads FQGTGA. The CDR3 is made up of 14 amino acids. V was shortened by 2 bases and J by 1 base, with 6 bases between the two germline ends. The CDR3 here is CASSLSGSYNEQFF. The CDR3 DNA sequence: TGTGCCAGCAGCTTATCGGGGTCCTACAATGAGCAGTTCTTC.

The chain employs TRBV28 and TRBJ1-5; 7 nucleotides agree with TRBD1. Germline V lookup: CDR1 MDHEN, CDR2 SYDVKM. The CDR3 consists of 17 residues. The junction had 15 bases not matched to a gene; V was cut back by 5 bases and J by 5 bases. The DNA for the CDR3 is TGTGCCAGCAGTCCGAGAGTGCGACTCAGGGGGTATCAGCCCCAGCATTTT. Translation: CASSPRVRLRGYQPQHF.

The chain carries TRBV4-2 and TRBJ2-7, with 9 nucleotides matching TRBD2. The CDR3 spans 13 residues. CDR1 is LGHNA and CDR2 is YNFKEQ in the germline V gene. J gave up 6 bases and V 3 bases, and 3 bases lay outside the gene matches. The CDR3, as DNA: TGTGCCAGCAGCCATCGGCGGGAGGGCGAGCAGTACTTC. Translating gives CASSHRREGEQYF.

J is TRBJ2-7 and V is TRBV28, with D uncertain. Germline V gene sequence: CDR1 MDHEN, CDR2 SYDVKM. Trimming removed 10 bases from V and 3 bases from J, with 13 bases in between. CDR3 length equals 12 residues. The CDR3 DNA follows: TGTGCCACCTTCCGCGCTGGCTACGAGCAGTACTTC. Protein product: CATFRAGYEQYF. Drawing the rest from reference TRBV28 and TRBJ2-7, the complete variable domain is DVKVTQSSRYLVKRTGEKVFLECVQDMDHENMFWYRQDPGLGLRLIYFSYDVKMKEKGDIPEGYSVSREKKERFSLILESASTNQTSMYLCATFRAGYEQYFGPGTRLTVT.

The chain joins TRBV4-1 to TRBJ2-1, with D hard to call. Trimming left V 1 base short and J 0 bases short, with 10 bases between. This CDR3 spans 16 amino acids. From germline, CDR1 is MGHRA and CDR2 YSYEKL. CDR3 amino acids: CASSQGTVLSYNEQFF. The CDR3 nucleotides read TGCGCCAGCAGCCAAGGGACGGTCCTCTCCTACAATGAGCAGTTCTTC.

The V gene is TRBV27, the J gene TRBJ2-1; possible D gene TRBD2, 6 bases. The CDR3 spans 14 residues. Per germline, CDR1 MNHEY and CDR2 SMNVEV (reference sequence). Trimming took 1 base from V and 5 from J, leaving 9 bases between them. The CDR3 DNA follows: TGTGCCAGCAGTTTATATGCGGGACACAATGAGCAGTTCTTC. Encoded protein: CASSLYAGHNEQFF.

The genes are TRBV6-1 and TRBJ1-1, with unresolved D. V lost 3 bases to trimming and J lost 2 bases, with 7 bases between them. The CDR3 sequence is 13 residues long. Per germline, CDR1 MNHNS and CDR2 SASEGT. The CDR3 region is CASSEMGNTEAFF. The DNA of the CDR3 is TGTGCCAGCAGTGAGATGGGTAACACTGAAGCTTTCTTT.

The V gene is TRBV19, the J gene TRBJ1-1, with a possible D match to TRBD1 (6 bases). The germline V gene has CDR1 LNHDA and CDR2 SQIVND (reference sequence). The CDR3 extends over 16 amino acids. Trimming removed 5 bases from V and 4 bases from J, with 20 bases in between. The CDR3 reads CASSSTQGPRGTEAFF. For the CDR3, the DNA is TGTGCCAGTAGTTCCACACAGGGACCGCGAGGCACTGAAGCTTTCTTT.

This chain joins TRBV7-9 and TRBJ1-1, with D unresolved. Trimming left V 7 bases short and J 1 base short, with 4 bases between. Germline V lookup: CDR1 SEHNR, CDR2 FQNEAQ (reference sequence). The CDR3 is 11 residues long. The CDR3 DNA reads as TGTGCCAGCAACCCGAACACTGAAGCTTTCTTT. The encoded protein is CASNPNTEAFF.

The CDR3 nucleotides are TGTGCCAGCAGGGGGGGGCAGGAAGCTTTCTTT. It specifies CASRGGQEAFF. V gene TRBV6-1 combines with J gene TRBJ1-1, with a tentative D call TRBD1 (6 bases). Germline V gene data show CDR1 as MNHNS and CDR2 as SASEGT. V lost 6 bases and J 8 bases, leaving 10 bases between the germline ends. This CDR3 comprises 11 residues.

The genes are TRBV28 and TRBJ2-1; 8 bases are shared with TRBD2. CDR3 length equals 14 residues. The germline CDR1 and CDR2 sequences are MDHEN and SYDVKM. The V and J ends lost 5 bases and 5 bases, in that order; junction bases with no gene match: 5. CDR3 region: CASSLAGLNNEQFF. CDR3 nucleotides: TGTGCCAGCAGTCTAGCGGGTCTTAACAATGAGCAGTTCTTC.

V usage is TRBV5-4 and J usage is TRBJ1-3; D is undetermined. The V gene lost 2 bases and the J gene lost 1 base, with 7 bases spanning the gap. Germline V gene data show CDR1 as SGHNT and CDR2 as YYREEE (reference sequence). The length of the CDR3 is 14 residues. The CDR3 DNA reads as TGTGCCAGCAGCTTCGGGCATTCTGGAAACACCATATATTTT. It specifies CASSFGHSGNTIYF.

The V gene is TRBV28, the J gene TRBJ2-7; no clear D. The CDR3 runs 12 residues. From germline, CDR1 is MDHEN and CDR2 SYDVKM. Trimming took off 5 bases at V and 2 bases at J, with 7 bases between the two ends. The CDR3 DNA reads as TGTGCCAGCAGTAACGGACCCTACGAGCAGTACTTC. Translated, it gives CASSNGPYEQYF.

The chain combines TRBV6-4 with TRBJ2-3; D ambiguous. Trimming shortened V by 4 bases and J by 2 bases, and 10 bases separated the two germline ends. Germline V gene sequence: CDR1 MRHNA, CDR2 SNTAGT. This CDR3 has 14 amino acids. CDR3 DNA sequence: TGTGCCAGCAGTGGAGACGGAGCCACAGATACGCAGTATTTT. Its protein product is CASSGDGATDTQYF.

Notes on this clone: An end of the junction does not agree with germline; a read error may underlie this. This chain connects TRBV11-2 to TRBJ1-3; D remains ambiguous. The germline gives CDR1 SGHAT, CDR2 FQNNGV. This CDR3 region has 13 residues. The CDR3 loop is CASSSPGQSSVFF. CDR3 DNA sequence: TGTGCCAGCAGCTCCCCGGGCCAATCCAGTGTGTTTTTT.